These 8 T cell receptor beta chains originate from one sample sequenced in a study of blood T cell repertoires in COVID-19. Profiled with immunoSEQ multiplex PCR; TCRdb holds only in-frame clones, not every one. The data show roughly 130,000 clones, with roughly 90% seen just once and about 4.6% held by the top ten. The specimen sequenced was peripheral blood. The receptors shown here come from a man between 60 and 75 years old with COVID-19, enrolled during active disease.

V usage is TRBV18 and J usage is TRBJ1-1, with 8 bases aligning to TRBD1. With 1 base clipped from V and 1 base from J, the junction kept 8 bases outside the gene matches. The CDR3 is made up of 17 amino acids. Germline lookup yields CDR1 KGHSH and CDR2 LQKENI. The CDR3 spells CASSPQMKGQGNTEAFF. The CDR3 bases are TGTGCCAGCTCACCACAAATGAAAGGACAGGGGAACACTGAAGCTTTCTTT. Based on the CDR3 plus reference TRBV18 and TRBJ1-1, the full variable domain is NAGVMQNPRHLVRRRGQEARLRCSPMKGHSHVYWYRQLPEEGLKFMVYLQKENIIDESGMPKERFSAEFPKEGPSILRIQQVVRGDSAAYFCASSPQMKGQGNTEAFFGQGTRLTVV.

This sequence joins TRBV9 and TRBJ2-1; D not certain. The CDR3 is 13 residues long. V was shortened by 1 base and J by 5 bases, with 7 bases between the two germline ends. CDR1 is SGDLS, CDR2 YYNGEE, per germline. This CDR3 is CASSVSRNNEQFF. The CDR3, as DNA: TGTGCCAGCAGCGTATCTAGAAACAATGAGCAGTTCTTC.

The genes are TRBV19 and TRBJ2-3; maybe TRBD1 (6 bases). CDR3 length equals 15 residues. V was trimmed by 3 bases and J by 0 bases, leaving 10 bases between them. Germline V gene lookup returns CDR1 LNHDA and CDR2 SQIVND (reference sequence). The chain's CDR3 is CASSMDGTSTDTQYF. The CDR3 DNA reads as TGTGCCAGTAGTATGGACGGGACAAGCACAGATACGCAGTATTTT.

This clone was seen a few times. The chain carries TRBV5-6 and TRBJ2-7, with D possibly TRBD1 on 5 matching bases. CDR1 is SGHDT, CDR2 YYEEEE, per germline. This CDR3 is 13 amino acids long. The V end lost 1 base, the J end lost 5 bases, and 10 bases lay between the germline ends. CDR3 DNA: TGTGCCAGCAGCTTGACAGGAGCGAACGAGCAGTACTTC. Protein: CASSLTGANEQYF.

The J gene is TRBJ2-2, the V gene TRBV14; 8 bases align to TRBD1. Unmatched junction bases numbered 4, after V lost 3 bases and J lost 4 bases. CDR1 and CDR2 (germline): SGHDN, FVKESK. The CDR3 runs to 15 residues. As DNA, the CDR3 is TGTGCCAGCAGCCAGATAACAGGGGGCACCGGGGAGCTGTTTTTT. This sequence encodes CASSQITGGTGELFF.

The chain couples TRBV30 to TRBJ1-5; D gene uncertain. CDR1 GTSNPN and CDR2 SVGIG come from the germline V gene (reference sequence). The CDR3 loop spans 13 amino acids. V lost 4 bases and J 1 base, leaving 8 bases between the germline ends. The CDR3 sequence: CAWTEDSNQPQHF. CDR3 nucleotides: TGTGCCTGGACGGAGGACAGCAATCAGCCCCAGCATTTT.

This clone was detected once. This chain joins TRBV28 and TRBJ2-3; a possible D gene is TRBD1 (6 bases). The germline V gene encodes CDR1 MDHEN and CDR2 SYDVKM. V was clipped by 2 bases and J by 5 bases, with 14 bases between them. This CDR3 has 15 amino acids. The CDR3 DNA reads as TGTGCCAGCAGTTTAGGGGGCAGGGAAGGAGATACGCAGTATTTT. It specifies CASSLGGREGDTQYF.

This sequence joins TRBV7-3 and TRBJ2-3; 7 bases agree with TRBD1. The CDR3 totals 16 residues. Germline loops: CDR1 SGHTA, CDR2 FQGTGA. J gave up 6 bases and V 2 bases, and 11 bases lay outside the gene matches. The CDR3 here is CASSLETGTRTDTQYF. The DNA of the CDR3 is TGTGCCAGCAGCTTAGAGACAGGGACGAGGACCGATACGCAGTATTTT.